This is a list of T cell receptor beta chains from one sample in a study of T cells after yellow fever vaccination. TCRdb re-analysed the 5' RACE reads in MiXCR, keeping a single row per CDR3 protein. The sample yields about 300,000 distinct CDR3 sequences, roughly 6.8% seen once. The input for sequencing was PBMCs, taken about 49 days after the first yellow fever vaccination. The source is a man between 18 and 29 years old who received the YFV17D yellow fever vaccine. CDR3s include the opening cysteine and the closing phenylalanine or tryptophan. Fields, in order: clone size, V gene, D gene, J gene, CDR3 protein, CDR3 DNA. The D gene is left open where the match is weak. Size is stated for part of the rows, as once, few or many counts, or as a class when the clone is expanded.

clone size: few; V gene: TRBV7-6; D gene: NA; J gene: TRBJ1-2; CDR3 protein: CASSSLTGNYGYTF; CDR3 DNA: TGTGCCAGCAGCTCACTTACAGGGAACTATGGCTACACCTTC
clone size: NA; V gene: TRBV4-2; D gene: NA; J gene: TRBJ2-5; CDR3 protein: CASSQDGGPGYQETQYF; CDR3 DNA: TGTGCCAGCAGCCAAGACGGGGGGCCGGGGTACCAAGAGACCCAGTACTTC
clone size: many; V gene: TRBV6-1; D gene: NA; J gene: TRBJ1-6; CDR3 protein: CASSEGSTGGAPLHF; CDR3 DNA: TGTGCCAGCAGTGAAGGGTCAACAGGCGGGGCACCCCTCCACTTT
clone size: many; V gene: TRBV4-3; D gene: NA; J gene: TRBJ1-6; CDR3 protein: CASSLQGGGSPLHF; CDR3 DNA: TGCGCCAGCAGTTTACAGGGAGGTGGTTCACCCCTCCACTTT
clone size: NA; V gene: TRBV5-1; D gene: NA; J gene: TRBJ2-7; CDR3 protein: CASGVYEQYF; CDR3 DNA: TGCGCCAGCGGAGTATACGAGCAGTACTTC
clone size: few; V gene: TRBV7-2; D gene: NA; J gene: TRBJ2-6; CDR3 protein: CASSLGGALGANVLTF; CDR3 DNA: TGTGCCAGCAGCTTAGGGGGGGCGCTTGGGGCCAACGTCCTGACTTTC
clone size: NA; V gene: TRBV5-1; D gene: NA; J gene: TRBJ1-1; CDR3 protein: CASRGPGLNTEAFF; CDR3 DNA: TGCGCCAGCAGGGGTCCGGGCCTGAACACTGAAGCTTTCTTT
clone size: few; V gene: TRBV6-1; D gene: TRBD1; J gene: TRBJ1-6; CDR3 protein: CASSELDRGSPLHF; CDR3 DNA: TGTGCCAGCAGTGAATTGGACAGGGGATCACCCCTCCACTTT
clone size: NA; V gene: TRBV6-2/TRBV6-3; D gene: TRBD2; J gene: TRBJ2-1; CDR3 protein: CASSYVAGGYPYNEQFF; CDR3 DNA: TGTGCCAGCAGTTACGTAGCGGGGGGTTATCCCTACAATGAGCAGTTCTTC
clone size: many; V gene: TRBV5-1; D gene: NA; J gene: TRBJ2-1; CDR3 protein: CASSLEHNSYNEQFF; CDR3 DNA: TGCGCCAGCAGCTTGGAACACAACTCCTACAATGAGCAGTTCTTC
clone size: few; V gene: TRBV7-9; D gene: NA; J gene: TRBJ2-3; CDR3 protein: CASSLAKRGGDTQYF; CDR3 DNA: TGTGCCAGCAGCTTAGCTAAGAGAGGGGGGGATACGCAGTATTTT
clone size: many; V gene: TRBV6-1; D gene: TRBD1; J gene: TRBJ2-5; CDR3 protein: CASSKGQSISLETQYF; CDR3 DNA: TGTGCCAGCAGTAAGGGACAGTCAATCTCCCTTGAGACCCAGTACTTC
clone size: many; V gene: TRBV5-1; D gene: NA; J gene: TRBJ2-7; CDR3 protein: CASSPQPDIIHEQYF; CDR3 DNA: TGCGCCAGCAGCCCCCAACCCGACATTATCCACGAGCAGTACTTC
clone size: many; V gene: TRBV7-2; D gene: NA; J gene: TRBJ1-6; CDR3 protein: CASSPFNGPVSPLHF; CDR3 DNA: TGTGCCAGCAGCCCCTTTAACGGACCCGTTTCACCCCTCCACTTT
clone size: many; V gene: TRBV5-1; D gene: NA; J gene: TRBJ2-2; CDR3 protein: CASGLVGHQNTGELFF; CDR3 DNA: TGCGCCAGCGGATTGGTGGGACACCAGAACACCGGGGAGCTGTTTTTT
clone size: NA; V gene: TRBV10-3; D gene: TRBD1; J gene: TRBJ2-5; CDR3 protein: CAISDMRQGTETQYF; CDR3 DNA: TGTGCCATCAGTGATATGAGACAGGGTACAGAGACCCAGTACTTC
clone size: NA; V gene: TRBV10-3; D gene: NA; J gene: TRBJ2-1; CDR3 protein: CAISVANLLKRVEQFF; CDR3 DNA: TGTGCCATCAGTGTAGCTAATCTATTGAAGCGGGTTGAGCAGTTCTTC
clone size: few; V gene: TRBV27; D gene: NA; J gene: TRBJ1-4; CDR3 protein: CASSSNWLSGVREKLFF; CDR3 DNA: TGTGCCAGCAGTTCCAACTGGTTATCAGGGGTACGTGAAAAACTGTTTTTT